The 17 T cell receptor beta chains presented below share a single source sample, sequenced in a study of T cell responses to AZD1222 COVID-19 vaccine. The repertoire was sequenced with immunoSEQ multiplex PCR; TCRdb's copy has only in-frame clones and lacks some. This table has over 140,000 clones, around 90% appearing once. The sequencing here drew on peripheral blood, taken on day 0 of AZD1222 vaccination. Source of these receptors: an adult in good health.

The table lists this clone with a few counts. J is TRBJ2-7 and V is TRBV14, with 8 bases identical to TRBD1. V was clipped by 5 bases and J by 3 bases; unmatched bases: 6. There are 14 residues in the CDR3. In germline, CDR1 is SGHDN, CDR2 FVKESK. The CDR3 DNA reads as TGTGCCAGCAGCTCCTGGACAGGGATCTACGAGCAGTACTTC. It encodes CASSSWTGIYEQYF.

V and J are TRBV18 and TRBJ2-7; maybe TRBD2 (5 bases). This CDR3 comprises 14 residues. CDR1 and CDR2 (germline): KGHSH, LQKENI. The V gene lost 9 bases and the J gene lost 2 bases, with 17 bases spanning the gap. The DNA of the CDR3 is TGTGCCAGTCCGAGGACTTGGCAAACCTACGAGCAGTACTTC. Translated: CASPRTWQTYEQYF. Together with reference TRBV18 and TRBJ2-7, the CDR3 gives the full variable domain: NAGVMQNPRHLVRRRGQEARLRCSPMKGHSHVYWYRQLPEEGLKFMVYLQKENIIDESGMPKERFSAEFPKEGPSILRIQQVVRGDSAAYFCASPRTWQTYEQYFGPGTRLTVT.

The chain joins TRBV5-4 to TRBJ1-1; D gene uncertain. From germline, CDR1 is SGHNT and CDR2 YYREEE (reference sequence). CDR3 length equals 13 residues. Between the trimmed V and J ends, which lost 4 bases and 0 bases, there was a span of 7 bases. The CDR3 here is CASSATVNTEAFF. The DNA of the CDR3 is TGTGCCAGCAGCGCAACAGTGAACACTGAAGCTTTCTTT.

The chain carries TRBV7-2 and TRBJ1-5, with 8 bases aligning to TRBD1. CDR3 length: 15 amino acids. Germline V lookup: CDR1 SGHTA, CDR2 FQGNSA. After removal of 4 bases from V and 3 bases from J, the junction contained 5 bases not matched to a gene. CDR3 coding DNA: TGTGCCAGCAGCTCGGACAGGGCCTACAATCAGCCCCAGCATTTT. Its protein product is CASSSDRAYNQPQHF.

This clone showed up just once. The chain recombines TRBV6-1 with TRBJ2-1, with 9 bases lining up with TRBD2. This CDR3 comprises 15 residues. The germline V gene encodes CDR1 MNHNS and CDR2 SASEGT. With V trimmed by 2 bases and J by 9 bases, 8 bases remained unmatched. The chain's CDR3 is CASSEFSGSWSEQFF. The CDR3 bases are TGTGCCAGCAGTGAATTTAGCGGGAGTTGGAGTGAGCAGTTCTTC.

This rearrangement joins TRBV7-6 to TRBJ2-7; 10 bases match TRBD1. CDR1 and CDR2 from the germline V gene are SGHVS and FNYEAQ. The CDR3 has 15 amino acids. The trim removed 7 bases at V and 5 bases at J, leaving 11 bases unmatched. This chain's CDR3 is CASIPPGTGVDEQYF. The CDR3 coding sequence is TGTGCCAGCATTCCTCCCGGGACAGGGGTCGACGAGCAGTACTTC.

CDR3 DNA: TGTGCCAGCTCACCACGCGGGAGGGCCAGAAGCGACGAGCAGTACTTC. Encoded protein: CASSPRGRARSDEQYF. The genes are TRBV18 and TRBJ2-7; 9 bases map to TRBD2. V shed 1 base, J shed 5 bases, and the junction held 9 bases outside the gene matches. Germline V gives CDR1 KGHSH, CDR2 LQKENI. The CDR3 sequence is 16 residues long.

This chain uses TRBV4-1 with TRBJ1-4; perhaps TRBD1 as D (5 bases). Germline V gives CDR1 MGHRA, CDR2 YSYEKL. Trimming took off 4 bases at V and 0 bases at J, with 9 bases between the two ends. The CDR3 loop spans 15 amino acids. The CDR3 loop is CASSRGFATNEKLFF. In nucleotides, the CDR3 is TGCGCCAGCAGCCGGGGGTTTGCAACTAATGAAAAACTGTTTTTT.

This clone appeared a single time. V and J are TRBV18 and TRBJ1-5, with TRBD1 matching 8 bases. CDR3 size: 14 residues. Germline CDR1 is KGHSH and CDR2 is LQKENI. The J segment lost 5 bases and the V segment lost 5 bases, leaving 5 bases of the junction unmatched. CDR3 in amino acids: CASSNTGGDQPQHF. As DNA, the CDR3 is TGTGCCAGCTCAAACACAGGGGGGGATCAGCCCCAGCATTTT.

In regard to this clone: Other DNA sequences in this sample translate to the same CDR3. CDR3 amino acids: CASSQTGSYEQYF. Here the CDR3 DNA reads TGTGCCAGCAGTCAAACAGGGAGCTACGAGCAGTACTTC. V and J are TRBV28 and TRBJ2-7, with D perhaps TRBD1 (6 bases). Per the germline V gene, CDR1 is MDHEN and CDR2 is SYDVKM. Trimming cost V 5 bases and J 3 bases, with 11 bases left between them. The CDR3 spans 13 residues. The full variable domain, with the rest looked up from reference TRBV28 and TRBJ2-7, is DVKVTQSSRYLVKRTGEKVFLECVQDMDHENMFWYRQDPGLGLRLIYFSYDVKMKEKGDIPEGYSVSREKKERFSLILESASTNQTSMYLCASSQTGSYEQYFGPGTRLTVT.

This chain links TRBV7-2 with TRBJ1-1; 7 positions match TRBD1. J lost 5 bases, V lost 5 bases, and 8 bases had no gene match. Germline values: CDR1 SGHTA, CDR2 FQGNSA. This CDR3 region has 14 residues. CDR3 protein: CASSSQGGGTEAFF. The CDR3 nucleotides read TGTGCCAGCAGCAGTCAGGGGGGAGGGACTGAAGCTTTCTTT.

This clone has just a few counts. The sample contains more than one DNA sequence encoding this CDR3. The gene calls are TRBV5-1 and TRBJ1-3; D is perhaps TRBD1 (5 bases). V shed 1 base and J shed 2 bases, with 10 bases lying between them. In germline, CDR1 is SGHRS, CDR2 YFSETQ. This CDR3 is built from 15 residues. The CDR3 here is CASSLSGGTGNTIYF. The CDR3, as DNA: TGCGCCAGCAGCTTGTCGGGGGGTACTGGAAACACCATATATTTT.

The chain combines TRBV7-9 with TRBJ1-1; tentative D call: TRBD1 (6 bases). Germline lookup yields CDR1 SEHNR and CDR2 FQNEAQ (reference sequence). V lost 5 bases and J 11 bases, leaving 33 bases between the germline ends. This CDR3 has 18 amino acids. CDR3 sequence (DNA): TGTGCCAGCAGCGCCGACCCGGCTTTGGGGGCCCTGGTTTTGAACGCTTTCTTT. Its protein is CASSADPALGALVLNAFF.

The genes are TRBV19 and TRBJ1-1; 10 bases fit TRBD1. J was trimmed by 3 bases and V by 5 bases; bases with no gene match: 9. Germline CDR1 LNHDA, CDR2 SQIVND (reference sequence). This CDR3 is built from 16 residues. In DNA, the CDR3 is TGTGCCAGTAGTGAAGAGACAGGGGGCGCGGACACTGAAGCTTTCTTT. Translated, it gives CASSEETGGADTEAFF.

This chain links TRBV3-1 (or the pseudogene TRBV3-2) with TRBJ1-1; maybe TRBD1 (6 bases). The CDR3 runs 15 residues. Per the germline V gene, CDR1 is LGHDT and CDR2 is YNNKEL (reference sequence). Trimming removed 3 bases from V and 6 bases from J, with 17 bases in between. CDR3 DNA sequence: TGTGCCAGCAGCCAGGACCTCCGGGGGCTGGCTGAAGCTTTCTTT. Its translation is CASSQDLRGLAEAFF.

The chain joins TRBV28 to TRBJ1-2, with D possibly TRBD1 on 5 matching bases. The germline V and J ends were trimmed by 5 bases and 4 bases, with 14 bases remaining between them. This CDR3 has 14 residues. Germline V lookup: CDR1 MDHEN, CDR2 SYDVKM. CDR3 amino acids: CASSIGQKLYGYTF. As DNA, the CDR3 is TGTGCCAGCAGTATTGGACAAAAACTCTATGGCTACACCTTC.

The chain joins TRBV6-2 or TRBV6-3 to TRBJ2-1, with D uncertain. Trimming removed 5 bases at V and 2 bases at J, with 16 bases between. Germline lookup yields CDR1 MNHEY and CDR2 SVGEGT. The CDR3 has 16 amino acids. The CDR3 coding sequence is TGTGCCAGCAGTCGAGCACCTACCAGCGCCTACAATGAGCAGTTCTTC. Translation: CASSRAPTSAYNEQFF.